A single T cell receptor beta chain is shown here with its context. Germline V gene lookup returns CDR1 SGHAT and CDR2 FQNNGV. The V and J ends lost 5 bases and 8 bases respectively, with 12 bases between them. The CDR3 extends over 12 amino acids. This sample is drawn from a study of blood T cell repertoires in COVID-19. Study as a whole: Acute and convalescent COVID-19 specimens originated in the United States, Italy and Spain. T cells, B-cell-depleted T cells, or PBMCs supplied cDNA or gDNA.

Authors' methods: The authors estimated nucleated cell counts from reference gene primer amplification. TCRdb keeps only in-frame clones here, not all; method: immunoSEQ multiplex PCR. Clone size and V and J calls were adopted from that table, with D and trimming inferred from the DNA. The sample includes fewer than 300,000 clones, over 75% seen only once; the top ten take about 0.74%. This rearrangement joins TRBV11-2 to TRBJ1-2; D possibly corresponds to TRBD1 (5 bases). The sample taken for sequencing was peripheral blood. This TCR came from a woman younger than 45 with acute or convalescent COVID-19. The DNA for the CDR3 is TGTGCCAGCAGCAAGACTGGACAAGGCTACACCTTC. This translates into CASSKTGQGYTF.